The 10 T cell receptor beta chains below come from one sample, sequenced in a study of T cells in Graves' hyperthyroidism and ophthalmopathy. The TCR beta CDR3 regions underwent amplification using RNA transcripts as the source. HTBI primers were the set used in a first-round RT-PCR of the TCR CDR3. One entry per CDR3 protein results from TCRdb running MiXCR on the multiplex PCR reads. Among hundreds of thousands of distinct CDR3 sequences, 14% to 15% were seen once, and the ten largest hold approximately 13%. The material sequenced was blood. The receptors derive from a man younger than 35 with Graves' ophthalmopathy.

This clonotype was observed many times. V is TRBV20-1 and J is TRBJ1-5, with a possible D match to TRBD1 (5 bases). The CDR3 covers 15 residues. V lost 2 bases and J 8 bases, leaving 19 bases between the germline ends. In germline, CDR1 is DFQATT, CDR2 SNEGSKA (reference sequence). CDR3 nucleotide sequence: TGCAGTGCTAGAACCCTCGCGGGGGAGGGTGAGCCCCAGCATTTT. It yields the protein CSARTLAGEGEPQHF.

J is TRBJ1-4 and V is TRBV7-9, with D uncertain. The CDR3 covers 13 residues. Trimming left V 3 bases short and J 8 bases short, with 10 bases between. CDR1 SEHNR and CDR2 FQNEAQ come from the germline V gene (reference sequence). This chain's CDR3 is CASSFPAREKLFF. The CDR3 region has the DNA TGTGCCAGCAGCTTTCCCGCGAGGGAAAAACTGTTTTTT.

V usage is TRBV6-1 and J usage is TRBJ1-2; 8 bases are shared with TRBD1. The length of the CDR3 is 14 residues. The V and J ends lost 3 bases and 5 bases, in that order; junction bases with no gene match: 5. Germline V gene data show CDR1 as MNHNS and CDR2 as SASEGT. CDR3 nucleotides: TGTGCCAGCAGTGAGGAGGACAGGGTGTATGGCTACACCTTC. This codes for CASSEEDRVYGYTF.

The J gene is TRBJ1-2, the V gene TRBV5-6; TRBD1 matches 11 bases. The junction had 9 bases not matched to a gene; V was cut back by 3 bases and J by 8 bases. This CDR3 spans 15 amino acids. Germline loops: CDR1 SGHDT, CDR2 YYEEEE. CDR3 DNA sequence: TGTGCCAGCAGCTCCGCCGGGACAGGGGGTTACGGCTACACCTTC. It translates to CASSSAGTGGYGYTF.

Worth noting for this clonotype: This may arise from a read error, as a much more abundant clone is one base away. The genes are TRBV7-9 and TRBJ2-2, with 8 bases identical to TRBD2. The V gene end was trimmed by 5 bases and the J gene end by 4 bases; junction bases not matched to a gene: 12. The CDR3 runs 17 residues. The germline V gene encodes CDR1 SEHNR and CDR2 FQNEAQ (reference sequence). The CDR3 nucleotides read TGTGCCAGCAGCACCGCTCCAGCGGGAGATCTCACCGGGGAGCTGTTTTTT. Residues: CASSTAPAGDLTGELFF.

This clonotype appeared a few times. The V and J genes are TRBV18 and TRBJ1-1; TRBD1 might be the D (6 bases). Trimming left V 0 bases short and J 11 bases short, with 19 bases between. Per germline, CDR1 KGHSH and CDR2 LQKENI. This CDR3 has 15 amino acids. This chain's CDR3 is CASSPPAGNEGGAFF. DNA of the CDR3: TGTGCCAGCTCACCACCTGCGGGGAATGAAGGGGGTGCTTTCTTT.

The sample holds many counts of this clonotype. The chain couples TRBV28 to TRBJ1-2; no firm D call. The germline V and J ends were trimmed by 6 bases and 2 bases, with 13 bases remaining between them. This CDR3 is built from 14 residues. The germline gives CDR1 MDHEN, CDR2 SYDVKM. The CDR3 DNA follows: TGTGCCAGCAGGAACAGCCTCACCAACTATGGCTACACCTTC. The encoded protein is CASRNSLTNYGYTF.

This clonotype came up a few times. This chain connects TRBV7-9 to TRBJ2-7, with D possibly being TRBD1 or TRBD2 (5 bases each). The CDR3 consists of 15 residues. V was pared by 4 bases and J by 5 bases, with 18 bases between. Germline loops: CDR1 SEHNR, CDR2 FQNEAQ (reference sequence). In nucleotides, the CDR3 is TGTGCCAGCAGCTCCCGGGACCCCGGCCGGGACGAGCAGTACTTC. Amino acid sequence: CASSSRDPGRDEQYF. The variable domain in full, completed from reference TRBV7-9 and TRBJ2-7, reads DTGVSQNPRHKITKRGQNVTFRCDPISEHNRLYWYRQTLGQGPEFLTYFQNEAQLEKSRLLSDRFSAERPKGSFSTLEIQRTEQGDSAMYLCASSSRDPGRDEQYFGPGTRLTVT.

This clonotype was picked up many times. The J gene is TRBJ2-7, the V gene TRBV12-3 or TRBV12-4; D call uncertain. V lost 3 bases to trimming and J lost 0 bases, with 15 bases between them. The CDR3 runs 16 residues. This CDR3 reads CASSFGNLLGSYEQYF. The CDR3 region has the DNA TGTGCCAGCAGTTTTGGGAACTTGTTGGGCTCCTACGAGCAGTACTTC.

This clonotype was recorded at least ten times. This rearrangement joins TRBV5-1 to TRBJ1-4; D call uncertain. V lost 1 base, J lost 5 bases, and 12 bases lay in between. Germline CDR1 reads SGHRS; CDR2 reads YFSETQ. The CDR3 length is 15 residues. The CDR3: CASSLRDRVNEKLFF. The DNA for the CDR3 is TGCGCCAGCAGCTTGAGGGATCGGGTCAATGAAAAACTGTTTTTT. The variable domain in full, completed from reference TRBV5-1 and TRBJ1-4, reads KAGVTQTPRYLIKTRGQQVTLSCSPISGHRSVSWYQQTPGQGLQFLFEYFSETQRNKGNFPGRFSGRQFSNSRSEMNVSTLELGDSALYLCASSLRDRVNEKLFFGSGTQLSVL.